This T cell receptor (beta chain) was sequenced for a study of siplizumab effects on memory and regulatory T cells. Study-level points and caveats: It was not possible to assign a naive or memory phenotype to roughly 80-95% of proliferating CD4+ or CD8+ clones.

Points on this clone: Its antigen is not identified.

Assayed TCR templates numbered about 90,000 for each sample. TCRdb's table, derived via immunoSEQ multiplex PCR, lists solely in-frame clones and lacks some. The sample records about 64,000 clones, roughly 96% being singletons. CDR1 is SGDLS, CDR2 YYNGEE, per germline. CDR3 length: 12 amino acids. Trimming stripped 4 bases from V and 6 bases from J, with 8 bases between. The sequence derives from a human donor in good health. The sequenced sample consisted of naive CD8+ T cells sorted from blood. J is TRBJ2-1 and V is TRBV9; the D is unclear. In DNA, the CDR3 is TGTGCCAGCAGCCTGTCGGGCAATGAGCAGTTCTTC. It translates to CASSLSGNEQFF. The complete variable domain, with remaining parts taken from reference TRBV9 and TRBJ2-1, reads DSGVTQTPKHLITATGQRVTLRCSPRSGDLSVYWYQQSLDQGLQFLIQYYNGEERAKGNILERFSAQQFPDLHSELNLSSLELGDSALYFCASSLSGNEQFFGPGTRLTVL.